This passage covers 20 T cell receptor beta chains from one sample sequenced in a study of T-cell memory formation after mild COVID-19. TCRdb analysed the 5' RACE reads with MiXCR anew, one entry per CDR3 protein. The sample carries almost 550,000 distinct CDR3 sequences, just over 20% recorded once. The sequenced sample consisted of PBMCs or a T cell subset sorted from them (not recorded which). These TCRs come from an adult woman who had mild COVID-19 (a few samples of this study predate the infection). Cell type and time point are not known.

This clonotype has just a few counts. The V call is TRBV7-8, the J call TRBJ2-3, with TRBD2 identical over 13 bases. The CDR3 length is 18 residues. The germline CDR1 and CDR2 sequences are SGHVS and FQNEAQ. The ends lost 5 bases at V and 7 bases at J; junction bases unmatched: 15. The CDR3 nucleotides are TGTGCCAGCAGCCCTGCGGCCCGGACTAGCGGGAGATCAAATACGCAGTATTTT. This codes for CASSPAARTSGRSNTQYF. Using reference TRBV7-8 and TRBJ2-3 for the parts outside the CDR3, the full variable domain is GAGVSQSPRYKVAKRGQDVALRCDPISGHVSLFWYQQALGQGPEFLTYFQNEAQLDKSGLPSDRFFAERPEGSVSTLKIQRTQQEDSAVYLCASSPAARTSGRSNTQYFGPGTRLTVL.

Concerning this clonotype: Mismatch with germline at one junction end may stem from a read error. The chain combines TRBV5-1 with TRBJ1-6; 9 bases are a match to TRBD1. The CDR3 is made up of 15 amino acids. Germline V gives CDR1 SGHRS, CDR2 YFSETQ. Here the CDR3 DNA reads TGCGCCAGCTGCTTGGAGGGACAGGGAGGCTCACCCCTCCACTTT. It is translated as CASCLEGQGGSPLHF.

Ten or more counts support this clonotype. The rearrangement uses TRBV5-1 and TRBJ1-2; D unresolved. The CDR3 extends over 12 amino acids. V lost 1 base, J lost 0 bases, and 1 base lay in between. Germline V lookup: CDR1 SGHRS, CDR2 YFSETQ. The DNA for the CDR3 is TGCGCCAGCAGCTTGACTAACTATGGCTACACCTTC. Translated, it gives CASSLTNYGYTF.

This clonotype was counted only a few times. The CDR3 coding sequence is TGTGCCAGCAGCTCCCGGACAGGGTGGGAGAACACTGAAGCTTTCTTT. It translates to CASSSRTGWENTEAFF. The genes are TRBV14 and TRBJ1-1; 8 nucleotides agree with TRBD1. V was pared by 5 bases and J by 1 base, with 9 bases of the junction left unmatched. Germline loops: CDR1 SGHDN, CDR2 FVKESK. This CDR3 has 16 residues.

The rearrangement links TRBV5-5 to TRBJ2-5, with D possibly being TRBD1 (5 bases). Germline V gene sequence: CDR1 SGHKS, CDR2 YYEKEE (reference sequence). This CDR3 is built from 13 residues. V lost 1 base and J lost 5, with 9 bases in between. The CDR3 DNA follows: TGTGCCAGCAGCTTGCTCAGGGTTGAGACCCAGTACTTC. This codes for CASSLLRVETQYF.

This clonotype was recorded a few times. This chain connects TRBV12-3 or TRBV12-4 to TRBJ2-4; 8 bases map to TRBD2. This CDR3 comprises 14 residues. Trimming cost V 2 bases and J 8 bases; bases outside gene matches: 5. CDR3 sequence reads: CASSLTSGAHIQYF. CDR3 nucleotides: TGTGCCAGCAGTTTAACTAGCGGTGCGCACATTCAGTACTTC.

V is TRBV4-1 and J is TRBJ2-5, with D hard to call. The CDR3 has 14 amino acids. V was trimmed by 1 base and J by 5 bases, leaving 11 bases between them. Per the germline V gene, CDR1 is MGHRA and CDR2 is YSYEKL. The CDR3: CASSQVRFQETQYF. The CDR3 DNA sequence: TGCGCCAGCAGCCAAGTGAGGTTTCAGGAGACCCAGTACTTC.

This clonotype turned up a few times. This rearrangement joins TRBV20-1 to TRBJ2-1; possible D gene TRBD2, 6 bases. The CDR3 has 13 amino acids. Looked up from germline, CDR1 is DFQATT and CDR2 is SNEGSKA (reference sequence). Trimming took off 3 bases at V and 5 bases at J, with 11 bases between the two ends. The CDR3 spells CSARGVADNEQFF. The CDR3 DNA sequence: TGCAGTGCTAGGGGGGTAGCGGACAATGAGCAGTTCTTC.

V and J are TRBV24-1 and TRBJ1-2; D gene unclear. The V gene's germline CDR1 is KGHDR and CDR2 SFDVKD. V lost 0 bases and J lost 8, with 9 bases in between. This CDR3 contains 13 residues. This CDR3 reads CATSDLGNGGYTF. CDR3 bases: TGTGCCACCAGTGATTTGGGCAACGGGGGCTACACCTTC.

The CDR3 region is CASSYREGPAKNIQYF. Written as DNA, the CDR3 is TGTGCCAGCAGTTACAGGGAGGGGCCAGCCAAAAACATTCAGTACTTC. The V and J genes are TRBV6-6 and TRBJ2-4, with 7 bases fitting TRBD2. The germline CDR1 and CDR2 sequences are MNHNY and SVGAGI (reference sequence). With 2 bases clipped from V and 0 bases from J, the junction kept 4 bases outside the gene matches. The length of the CDR3 is 16 residues.

A few counts support this clonotype. V usage is TRBV6-2 or TRBV6-3 and J usage is TRBJ2-3; D is uncertain. The CDR3 length is 13 residues. CDR1 MNHEY and CDR2 SVGEGT come from the germline V gene. The germline V and J ends were trimmed by 0 bases and 3 bases, with 4 bases remaining between them. CDR3 amino acids: CASSYSFTDTQYF. The CDR3 region has the DNA TGTGCCAGCAGTTACTCCTTTACAGATACGCAGTATTTT.

Regarding this clonotype: A much bigger clone sits one base away, suggesting this may be a read error. The CDR3 reads CASSSSGGSYNDQFF. CDR3 sequence (DNA): TGCGCCAGCAGCTCCAGCGGGGGAAGCTACAATGATCAGTTCTTC. V and J are TRBV5-1 and TRBJ2-1; 8 bases are shared with TRBD2. Germline V gene sequence: CDR1 SGHRS, CDR2 YFSETQ. The CDR3 length is 15 residues.

The chain carries TRBV10-3 and TRBJ2-7; D perhaps matches TRBD1 (5 bases). The CDR3 consists of 12 residues. Germline V gene data show CDR1 as ENHRY and CDR2 as SYGVKD. The V and J ends lost 6 bases and 5 bases respectively, with 11 bases between them. The CDR3 sequence: CAIRDQGDEQYF. Written as DNA, the CDR3 is TGTGCCATCAGAGACCAAGGGGACGAGCAGTACTTC.

The chain has TRBV5-5 and TRBJ1-6; the match to TRBD1 covers 10 bases. This CDR3 has 16 residues. CDR1 is SGHKS, CDR2 YYEKEE, per germline (reference sequence). V was clipped by 4 bases and J by 9 bases; unmatched bases: 10. CDR3 bases: TGTGCCAGCAGCCAGCGACAGGGGGCCTCCGGTTCACCCCTCCACTTT. Protein product: CASSQRQGASGSPLHF. Full variable domain (remainder filled in from reference TRBV5-5 and TRBJ1-6): DAGVTQSPTHLIKTRGQQVTLRCSPISGHKSVSWYQQVLGQGPQFIFQYYEKEERGRGNFPDRFSARQFPNYSSELNVNALLLGDSALYLCASSQRQGASGSPLHFGNGTRLTVT.

The chain has TRBV18 and TRBJ1-5; no definite D call. V lost 6 bases and J lost 1, with 10 bases in between. Germline V lookup: CDR1 KGHSH, CDR2 LQKENI. This CDR3 has 14 residues. CDR3 loop: CASSAASSNQPQHF. DNA for the CDR3: TGTGCCAGCTCCGCGGCGTCGAGCAATCAGCCCCAGCATTTT.

The table lists this clonotype with a few counts. V and J are TRBV12-3 or TRBV12-4 and TRBJ2-2, with 12 nucleotides matching TRBD1. The CDR3 consists of 17 residues. V gave up 8 bases and J gave up 2 bases; unmatched junction bases: 9. In nucleotides, the CDR3 is TGTGCCAGCGGAGGGACAGGGGGCGCAGCAAACACCGGGGAGCTGTTTTTT. Encoded protein: CASGGTGGAANTGELFF.

This clonotype turned up a few times. The chain joins TRBV5-4 to TRBJ2-4, with TRBD2 matching over 9 bases. Germline CDR1 and CDR2: SGHNT and YYREEE (reference sequence). With V trimmed by 0 bases and J by 1 base, 5 bases remained unmatched. The CDR3 covers 17 residues. CDR3 in DNA: TGTGCCAGCAGCTTGGGGGGGACTAGCTGGGCCAAAAACATTCAGTACTTC. Its translation: CASSLGGTSWAKNIQYF.

The rearrangement joins TRBV7-9 to TRBJ1-2; D not resolved. This CDR3 is 16 amino acids long. Germline lookup yields CDR1 SEHNR and CDR2 FQNEAQ (reference sequence). Trimming shortened V by 4 bases and J by 4 bases, and 19 bases separated the two germline ends. The CDR3 sequence: CASSSETRLHGYGYTF. DNA of the CDR3: TGTGCCAGCAGCTCGGAAACGAGGCTTCACGGCTATGGCTACACCTTC.

This clonotype occurred a few times. V is TRBV5-6 and J is TRBJ1-5; D not certain. The CDR3 runs 15 residues. Trimming cost V 0 bases and J 1 base, with 8 bases left between them. Germline loops: CDR1 SGHDT, CDR2 YYEEEE. This chain's CDR3 is CASSLGILSNQPQHF. The CDR3 region has the DNA TGTGCCAGCAGCTTGGGCATCTTAAGCAATCAGCCCCAGCATTTT.

V gene TRBV3-1 combines with J gene TRBJ2-3; 10 bases fit TRBD2. This CDR3 contains 19 residues. Trimming took 4 bases from V and 2 from J; bases not matched to a gene: 15. Germline V CDR1 and CDR2: LGHDT, YNNKEL (reference sequence). The CDR3 region has the DNA TGTGCCAGCAGCCCCGGTAGCGGGAGGACCACGTCTTTCACAGATACGCAGTATTTT. Translation gives CASSPGSGRTTSFTDTQYF.